These T cell receptor beta chains were read from a single sample in a study of CD8+ T cells in alopecia areata. The assay was immunoSEQ multiplex PCR, and TCRdb's table has in-frame clones only and misses some. Here the sample spans approximately 160,000 clones, around three fifths being singletons. The sequenced sample was CD4+ T cells sorted from blood, obtained at week 24, from a patient treated with tofacitinib. The receptor source for this set is a human donor with alopecia areata. Each CDR3 is given with its conserved first and last residue. Fields, in order: J gene, V gene, clone size, D gene, CDR3 protein, CDR3 DNA. D genes are given only for firm matches. Only some rows state a clone size, as once, few, many or a class for expanded clones.

TRBJ2-3,TRBV2,.,.,CASSEPGQFTDTQYF,TGTGCCAGCAGTGAACCTGGACAGTTCACAGATACGCAGTATTTT
TRBJ2-1,TRBV30,.,TRBD2,CAWSTLAGGNNEQFF,TGTGCCTGGAGTACATTAGCGGGGGGGAACAATGAGCAGTTCTTC
TRBJ2-4,TRBV30,.,TRBD2,CAWSGQRGGINIQYF,TGTGCCTGGAGTGGCCAGCGGGGTGGAATAAACATTCAGTACTTC
TRBJ2-5,TRBV5-1,.,.,CASSLEAGAQETQYF,TGCGCCAGCAGCTTGGAAGCAGGGGCCCAAGAGACCCAGTACTTC
TRBJ2-5,TRBV4-2,.,.,CASSPRVREGAVETQYF,TGTGCCAGCAGCCCACGAGTGAGGGAGGGGGCGGTAGAGACCCAGTACTTC
TRBJ2-5,TRBV30,.,.,CAWSSGQETQYF,TGTGCCTGGAGTTCGGGGCAAGAGACCCAGTACTTC
TRBJ2-3,TRBV6-1,.,TRBD2,CANKRGGSTDTQYF,TGTGCCAACAAGCGGGGGGGGAGCACAGATACGCAGTATTTT
TRBJ1-6,TRBV9,.,.,CASSAHREDNSPLHF,TGTGCCAGCAGCGCCCACAGGGAAGACAATTCACCCCTCCACTTT
TRBJ2-1,TRBV13,few,.,CASGGNQAPYNEQFF,TGTGCCAGCGGGGGGAATCAGGCGCCATACAATGAGCAGTTCTTC
TRBJ2-7,TRBV7-8,.,.,CASSLGVQVSNEQYF,TGTGCCAGCAGCTTAGGAGTACAGGTCTCCAACGAGCAGTACTTC
TRBJ1-2,TRBV20-1,.,TRBD1,CSARSRGQKGF,TGCAGTGCTAGAAGCAGGGGGCAAAAGGGGTTC
TRBJ2-7,TRBV4-1,.,.,CASSQDQGLGQYF,TGCGCCAGCAGCCAAGACCAAGGGCTCGGACAGTACTTC
TRBJ1-1,TRBV30,.,TRBD1,CAWGQGATEAFF,TGTGCCTGGGGACAGGGGGCCACTGAAGCTTTCTTT
TRBJ2-1,TRBV7-2,.,.,CASSLWGGNNEQFF,TGTGCCAGCAGCTTATGGGGAGGTAACAATGAGCAGTTCTTC
TRBJ1-5,TRBV2,.,.,CASRADVRGQPQHF,TGTGCCAGCAGAGCGGACGTCCGGGGCCAGCCCCAGCATTTT
TRBJ2-2,TRBV29-1,.,TRBD2,CSVVRLASGPNTGELFF,TGCAGCGTTGTGAGGCTTGCTAGCGGGCCGAACACCGGGGAGCTGTTTTTT
TRBJ1-2,TRBV15,.,TRBD1,CATSRAGTATDGYTF,TGTGCCACCAGCAGAGCCGGGACAGCGACGGATGGCTACACCTTC
TRBJ2-5,TRBV27,.,.,CASSPPKGGMETQYF,TGTGCCAGCAGTCCGCCCAAGGGGGGCATGGAGACCCAGTACTTC
TRBJ1-1,TRBV6-6,.,.,CASSEVRIQDTEAFF,TGTGCCAGCAGTGAGGTCCGGATCCAGGACACTGAAGCTTTCTTT
TRBJ1-2,TRBV29-1,.,.,CSVEQEYGYTF,TGCAGCGTTGAACAGGAATATGGCTACACCTTC
TRBJ2-3,TRBV6-5,.,.,CASRGRGLEWTQYF,TGTGCCAGCCGGGGGCGGGGGCTTGAATGGACGCAGTATTTT
TRBJ2-7,TRBV2,few,.,CASRDRGVGSSYEQYF,TGTGCCAGCAGAGATCGCGGGGTCGGGAGCTCCTACGAGCAGTACTTC
TRBJ2-2,TRBV5-1,.,.,CASSQGPNTGELFF,TGCGCCAGCAGCCAAGGACCGAACACCGGGGAGCTGTTTTTT
TRBJ2-1,TRBV13,.,TRBD2,CASSPSGGRVNEQFF,TGTGCCAGCAGCCCTAGCGGGGGAAGGGTTAATGAGCAGTTCTTC
TRBJ2-7,TRBV6-6,few,TRBD1,CASSYPSDRGEKQYF,TGTGCCAGCAGTTACCCTTCGGACAGGGGAGAAAAGCAGTACTTC
TRBJ1-1,TRBV29-1,.,.,CSVQGGSTEAFF,TGCAGCGTCCAGGGAGGGAGCACTGAAGCTTTCTTT
TRBJ2-1,TRBV2,.,.,CASTEGGPNEQFF,TGTGCCAGCACCGAGGGGGGACCCAATGAGCAGTTCTTC
TRBJ1-4,TRBV30,few,.,CAWSGSEKLFF,TGTGCCTGGAGTGGAAGTGAAAAACTGTTTTTT
TRBJ2-1,TRBV29-1,few,TRBD2,CSVAGTSGGIDEQFF,TGCAGCGTCGCCGGGACTAGCGGGGGGATCGATGAGCAGTTCTTC
TRBJ2-3,TRBV30,few,TRBD2,CAWSVGGGGKYTQYF,TGTGCCTGGAGTGTTGGTGGGGGGGGTAAATATACGCAGTATTTT
TRBJ1-1,TRBV5-1,.,.,CASSLASPREAFF,TGCGCCAGCAGCTTGGCCTCCCCTCGTGAAGCTTTCTTT
TRBJ1-1,TRBV18,.,TRBD1,CASSQTGGNTEAFF,TGTGCCAGCTCTCAGACAGGGGGGAACACTGAAGCTTTCTTT
TRBJ1-1,TRBV5-6,once,.,CASSLDFVPTEAFF,TGTGCCAGCAGCTTGGATTTCGTTCCCACTGAAGCTTTCTTT
TRBJ2-7,TRBV19,.,.,CASSTWGVRESSEQYF,TGTGCCAGTAGTACGTGGGGTGTGAGGGAATCAAGCGAGCAGTACTTC